These 9 T cell receptor beta chains were sequenced from one sample in a study of beta chain features in type 1 diabetes. The entirety of the isolated RNA underwent reverse transcription, so expressed TCRB transcripts were sequenced. The protocol was immunoSEQ multiplex PCR, while the TCRdb copy is restricted to in-frame clones and leaves out a portion. The sample lists some 410,000 clones; approximately 10% were seen once. The sample taken for sequencing was naive CD4+ T cells from blood. The receptor source for this set is a woman younger than 30 in good health.

In this sample, this clone turned up a few times. The chain recombines TRBV10-3 with TRBJ2-1, with 9 bases fitting TRBD2. CDR3 length: 15 residues. Germline V gene sequence: CDR1 ENHRY, CDR2 SYGVKD. Trimming removed 5 bases from V and 4 bases from J; junction bases left unmatched: 6. DNA of the CDR3: TGTGCCATCAGTCCCATGAGCGGGGGGTACAATGAGCAGTTCTTC. Amino acid sequence: CAISPMSGGYNEQFF.

J is TRBJ2-7 and V is TRBV29-1; the match to TRBD1 covers 9 bases. Germline CDR1 reads SQVTM; CDR2 reads ANQGSEA. This CDR3 comprises 14 residues. Trimming at V came to 7 bases and at J to 0 bases, leaving 7 bases not matched to a gene. CDR3 DNA: TGCAGCGCCAGCCGGGACAGGGCCTCCTACGAGCAGTACTTC. This sequence encodes CSASRDRASYEQYF.

The rearrangement joins TRBV4-2 to TRBJ2-3, with a weak D call TRBD2 (6 bases). This CDR3 is 13 amino acids long. Germline V lookup: CDR1 LGHNA, CDR2 YNFKEQ. The V end lost 4 bases, the J end lost 1 base, and 6 bases lay between the germline ends. The DNA of the CDR3 is TGTGCCAGCAGCCGGAGGGGCACAGATACGCAGTATTTT. It yields the protein CASSRRGTDTQYF.

In its sample, this clone was seen a few times. CDR3 protein: CASTVTGNTEAFF. Here the CDR3 DNA reads TGTGCCAGCACCGTGACAGGGAACACTGAAGCTTTCTTT. The chain employs TRBV7-8 and TRBJ1-1; tentative D call: TRBD1 (6 bases). The CDR3 is made up of 13 amino acids. V was shortened by 7 bases and J by 1 base, with 10 bases between the two germline ends. Germline CDR1 is SGHVS and CDR2 is FQNEAQ.

This rearrangement joins TRBV7-2 to TRBJ2-5; D ambiguous. Germline V gene lookup returns CDR1 SGHTA and CDR2 FQGNSA. The CDR3 length is 14 residues. V was shortened by 3 bases and J by 10 bases, with 18 bases between the two germline ends. DNA for the CDR3: TGTGCCAGCAGCTTCCGCTTCAATGGTGGGATCCAGTACTTC. It yields the protein CASSFRFNGGIQYF.

The V call is TRBV7-9, the J call TRBJ2-7; D is unclear. V shed 5 bases and J shed 0 bases, with 11 bases lying between them. The germline gives CDR1 SEHNR, CDR2 FQNEAQ (reference sequence). The CDR3 has 14 amino acids. The CDR3 protein is CASSPGLSSYEQYV. The CDR3, as DNA: TGTGCCAGCAGCCCAGGTCTCAGCTCCTACGAGCAGTACGTC.

V and J are TRBV7-9 and TRBJ1-2; D is ambiguous. This CDR3 has 11 residues. Germline values: CDR1 SEHNR, CDR2 FQNEAQ (reference sequence). Trimming stripped 6 bases from V and 5 bases from J, with 7 bases between. The CDR3 DNA is TGTGCCAGCAGAGACTGGTATGGCTACACCTTC. Protein: CASRDWYGYTF.

This clone was detected a few times. The rearrangement uses TRBV29-1 and TRBJ1-3; no clear D gene. The germline V gene encodes CDR1 SQVTM and CDR2 ANQGSEA. The CDR3 spans 16 residues. Trimming pared 4 bases from V and 0 bases from J, leaving 16 bases between. CDR3 residues: CSVVSLGTASGNTIYF. DNA for the CDR3: TGCAGCGTTGTCTCTTTAGGAACAGCCTCTGGAAACACCATATATTTT.

The chain joins TRBV18 to TRBJ1-1; the match to TRBD1 covers 7 bases. CDR1 KGHSH and CDR2 LQKENI come from the germline V gene. With 5 bases clipped from V and 4 bases from J, the junction kept 4 bases outside the gene matches. The length of the CDR3 is 13 residues. The CDR3 is CASSEPGGTEAFF. CDR3 DNA: TGTGCCAGCTCAGAACCAGGGGGCACTGAAGCTTTCTTT.